This T cell receptor beta chain is drawn from a study of blood T cells in healthy people across ages. This clonotype was detected once. Its specificity is not known. Study-wide findings and caveats: Estimates based on one million T cells were treated as lower bounds. No conclusive comparison of naive versus antigen-experienced cells was possible with unsorted PBMCs. CMV infection status of these donors was not known.

Combining a sample-barcoded 5' primer with a J-beta primer mix, a second PCR ran for roughly 6 to 11 cycles. Sequencing yielded, for each sample, at least 2.5 million paired-end reads carrying CDR3. TCRdb re-derived calls from the 5' RACE reads in MiXCR, one entry per CDR3 protein. The sample lists 1,800,000 or so distinct CDR3 sequences; approximately 39% were seen once. Sequencing was carried out using blood. This sequence originates from a human donor in good health.

CDR3 loop: CSARDIGKGLAGLGETQYF. CDR3 sequence (DNA): TGCAGTGCTAGAGACATAGGGAAGGGACTAGCGGGGTTGGGAGAGACCCAGTACTTC. The V gene is TRBV20-1, the J gene TRBJ2-5; TRBD2 agrees at 13 bases. Germline V lookup: CDR1 DFQATT, CDR2 SNEGSKA (reference sequence). This CDR3 region has 19 residues. V lost 0 bases and J lost 4; bases outside the gene matches: 14.